This TCR beta chain is from a study of Ad26.COV2.S vaccination and SARS-CoV-2 variants. Described treatment: some 20 received Ad26.COV2.S at low or high dose, single or two shots; five or six received placebo; per-sample allocation not given. Collection of the samples took place on day 63 after the first injection of vaccine or placebo. Sequencing was performed with immunoSEQ multiplex PCR; in TCRdb, only in-frame clones are kept and a portion is missing. The table records hundreds of thousands of clones, 89% of them present only once. The CDR3 totals 14 residues. Trimming removed 3 bases from V and 4 bases from J, with 12 bases in between. Germline CDR1 SGHAT, CDR2 FQNNGV.

This chain links TRBV11-2 with TRBJ1-1, with TRBD1 as a possible D gene (6 bases). The starting material was peripheral blood, obtained in a trial of Ad26.COV2.S vaccine versus placebo. This receptor was taken from a person aged 18-65 years who received the Ad26.COV2.S COVID-19 vaccine or a placebo. The CDR3 nucleotides are TGTGCCAGCAGCTTTCGAGGGGGGATCACTGAAGCTTTCTTT. This sequence encodes CASSFRGGITEAFF. The whole variable domain, remainder taken from reference TRBV11-2 and TRBJ1-1, is EAGVAQSPRYKIIEKRQSVAFWCNPISGHATLYWYQQILGQGPKLLIQFQNNGVVDDSQLPKDRFSAERLKGVDSTLKIQPAKLEDSAVYLCASSFRGGITEAFFGQGTRLTVV.